The present T cell receptor beta chain was sequenced within a study of blood T cell repertoires in COVID-19. This CDR3 comprises 12 residues. V shed 5 bases, J shed 6 bases, and the junction held 4 bases outside the gene matches. The germline CDR1 and CDR2 sequences are SGHRS and YFSETQ. TCRdb's table, derived via immunoSEQ multiplex PCR, lists solely in-frame clones and lacks some. The table shows 150,000 to 200,000 clones, with just over 85% occurring only once. The chain links TRBV5-1 to TRBJ1-1, with TRBD1 matching 7 bases. Sequencing input: peripheral blood. This TCR derives from a man aged 50-59 years with active or convalescent COVID-19. CDR3 sequence reads: CASSDREAEAFF. In nucleotides, the CDR3 is TGCGCCAGCAGTGACAGGGAGGCTGAAGCTTTCTTT.